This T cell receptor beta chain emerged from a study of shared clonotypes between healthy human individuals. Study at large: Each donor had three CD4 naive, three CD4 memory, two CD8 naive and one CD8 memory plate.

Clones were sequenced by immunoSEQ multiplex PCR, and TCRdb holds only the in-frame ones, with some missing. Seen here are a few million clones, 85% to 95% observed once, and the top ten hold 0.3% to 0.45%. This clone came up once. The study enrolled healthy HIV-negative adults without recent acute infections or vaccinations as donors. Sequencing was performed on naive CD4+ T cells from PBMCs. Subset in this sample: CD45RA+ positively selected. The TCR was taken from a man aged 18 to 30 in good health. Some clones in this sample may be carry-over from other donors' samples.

The CDR3 coding sequence is TGTGCCAGCAGCACCATACTAGCGGGAGGCCTCCGGGTAGAGACCCAGTACTTC. It specifies CASSTILAGGLRVETQYF. The J gene is TRBJ2-5, the V gene TRBV7-9; the match to TRBD2 covers 12 bases. The germline V gene encodes CDR1 SEHNR and CDR2 FQNEAQ (reference sequence). The CDR3 is 18 residues long. Trimming at V came to 5 bases and at J to 4 bases, leaving 14 bases not matched to a gene.